This TCR beta chain was observed in a study of vaccination and CD4 T cells after COVID-19 (dated 2022 in TCRdb). Some background on the complete study: SARS-CoV-2 positivity had been established in the convalescent patients by nasal swab PCR, and mild disease was recorded in roughly ten of these patients and severe disease in one. Six males and four females were included in the convalescent cohort, with two Hispanic individuals, seven Caucasians, two Asians and one multiracial person represented. Participants received two doses of either the Pfizer-BioNTech BNT162b2 vaccine (n=8) or the Moderna mRNA-1273 vaccine (n=2). Post-COVID blood samples were collected from convalescent patients a median of approximately 100 days after diagnosis, with a range of roughly 30 to 161 days. The time from the second vaccine dose to post-vaccine blood sampling had a median of roughly 77 days and ranged from about 12 to 241 days. A few convalescent patients were sampled both early after vaccination (day 14) and late after vaccination (days 161 to 241). Culture stimuli were overlapping spike peptide pools from SARS-CoV-2 and from the common cold coronaviruses HCoV-NL63, HCoV-OC43 and HCoV-229E. Control cultures received a CEFX viral epitope pool as the positive control, an HIV-1 Nef peptide pool as the negative control, or no peptide. In approximately eleven COVID-19 convalescent patients and 4 infection-naive healthy vaccine recipients, the spike-specific CD4+ TCR repertoire before mRNA vaccination was compared with the repertoire after mRNA vaccination. General conclusions and limits of the study: The median count of SARS-CoV-2-reactive clonotypes went up from around 21 after infection to roughly 38 after vaccination, although the change was not significant. The number of convalescent patients in the study was relatively small, and the study did not examine early timepoints following natural infection. Of the vaccine-specific clones found in convalescent patients, nearly all (304 of 307) were mono-reactive for SARS-CoV-2 spike instead of being cross-reactive with common cold coronaviruses. Among the post-vaccine SARS-CoV-2-reactive clones in convalescent patients, a median approximately 86% showed up only after vaccination, which suggests vaccine-specific priming.

In the paper's terms, the time point label means: late sampling 161 to 241 days after vaccination in a few convalescent patients. Interpreted using the paper, the treatment or condition label stands for: roughly ten-day PBMC culture with coronavirus spike peptide pools or control peptides (ViraFEST assay). To expand antigen-specific T cells with peptide pools and then pick out the expanded clonotypes through TCR sequencing, the study relied on the ViraFEST assay. The positive SARS-CoV-2 PCR tests of the convalescent patients were dated from March to December 2020, before the Alpha, Beta and Delta variants emerged in the United States. Each well held some 2 million PBMCs cultured in IMDM containing roughly 5% human AB serum and roughly 10 IU/ml IL-2, with roughly 9.2 ug/ml peptide pools added. On days 3 and 7, half of the culture medium was replaced with fresh IL-2-containing medium. After less than 12 days of culture, CD4+ T cells were isolated by negative selection using the EasySep CD4+ T cell isolation kit. PBMCs were separated from whole blood using Ficoll-Paque Plus gradient centrifugation and then either used fresh or cryopreserved at -140C. Triplicate wells were generally used for each culture condition.

Concerning this clonotype: Its antigen is currently not known. No base-level quality is on record; no much larger clone is a single base apart.

The method behind the library was PCR. TCR sequencing of DNA from cultured CD4+ T cells used the Oncomine TCR Beta short-read assay at the Johns Hopkins FTIC core. Genomic DNA was extracted from the cultured CD4+ T cells with the QIAamp micro DNA kit. Oncomine TCR Beta libraries from cultured CD4+ T cells were pooled using unique dual indexes and sequenced on an Illumina iSeq 100. Regarding the original processing steps: Non-productive sequences were removed, and CDR3s that did not start with C, did not end with F or W, or were shorter than 7 amino acids were discarded. The MANAFEST web application was used to identify antigen-specific clonotypes by comparing peptide-stimulated wells against reference wells and other culture wells. An FDR below 0.05, an odds ratio above 5, and a productive frequency above 0.1% in at least two of three replicate wells were required for clones to be considered positive. Clonotypes that were significantly expanded in both SARS-CoV-2 spike wells and at least one common cold coronavirus spike condition were defined as cross-reactive. Using R version 3.6.1, CDR3 homology was evaluated through Levenshtein distances (stringdist) along with unrooted phylogenetic trees (ape). Using fastp trimming at Q25 and MiXCR clonotype assembly, TCRdb reanalyzed the public sequencing data and kept in-frame beta chains. For every CDR3 protein sequence, its rows merge into one entry that carries the most common genes and DNA. TCRdb, rather than the study authors, made the V and J calls. This sample has under 30,000 distinct CDR3 sequences in its table, and around a third of those were observed once. About 3.4% of the sample goes to the ten largest clones.

The CDR3, cysteine through phenylalanine, is 14 amino acids long. The entry retains the CDR3 DNA only, 42 bases that are in frame from base 1. For CDR1 and CDR2, the germline V gene lists SGHTA and FQGNSA. Trimming at the junction amounts to 5 bases on V and 5 bases on J, and the germline ends lie 16 bases apart. Recombination connected TRBV7-2 to TRBJ2-7; the best D guess is TRBD2, with 6 bases matching. This TCR was sampled from a human donor who had recovered from COVID-19. The material sequenced was CD4+ T cells from blood, cultured in vitro, taken about 7 months after SARS-CoV-2 vaccination. The nucleotides are TGTGCCAGCAGCCCAGGGCTAGCGAGACACGAGCAGTACTTC. The resulting protein is CASSPGLARHEQYF.